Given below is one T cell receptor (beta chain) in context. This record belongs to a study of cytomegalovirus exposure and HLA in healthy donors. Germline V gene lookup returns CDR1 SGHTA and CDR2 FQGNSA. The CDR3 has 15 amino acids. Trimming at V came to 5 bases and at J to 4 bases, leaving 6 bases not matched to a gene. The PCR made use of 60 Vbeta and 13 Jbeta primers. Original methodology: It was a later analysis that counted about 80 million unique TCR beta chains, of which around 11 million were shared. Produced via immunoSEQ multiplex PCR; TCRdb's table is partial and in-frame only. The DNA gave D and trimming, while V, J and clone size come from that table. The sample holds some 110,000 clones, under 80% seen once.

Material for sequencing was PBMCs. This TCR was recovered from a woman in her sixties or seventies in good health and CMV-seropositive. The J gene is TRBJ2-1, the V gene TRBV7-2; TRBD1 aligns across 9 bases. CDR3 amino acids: CASSAAGTGYNEQFF. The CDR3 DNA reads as TGTGCCAGCAGCGCCGCCGGGACAGGGTACAATGAGCAGTTCTTC.